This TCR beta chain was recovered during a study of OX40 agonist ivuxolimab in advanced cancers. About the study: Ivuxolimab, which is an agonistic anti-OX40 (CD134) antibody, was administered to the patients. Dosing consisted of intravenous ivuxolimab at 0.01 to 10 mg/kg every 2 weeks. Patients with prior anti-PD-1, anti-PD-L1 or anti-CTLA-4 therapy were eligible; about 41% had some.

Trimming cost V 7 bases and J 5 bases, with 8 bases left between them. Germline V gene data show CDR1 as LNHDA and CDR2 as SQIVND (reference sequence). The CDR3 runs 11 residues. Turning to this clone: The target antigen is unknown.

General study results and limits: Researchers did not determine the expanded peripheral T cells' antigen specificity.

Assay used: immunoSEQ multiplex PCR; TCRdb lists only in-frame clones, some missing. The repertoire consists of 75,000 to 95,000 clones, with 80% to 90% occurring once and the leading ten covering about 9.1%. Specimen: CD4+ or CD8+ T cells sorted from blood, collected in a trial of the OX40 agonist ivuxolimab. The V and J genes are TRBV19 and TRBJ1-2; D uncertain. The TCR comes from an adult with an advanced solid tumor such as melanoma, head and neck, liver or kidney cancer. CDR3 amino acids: CASNTAYGYTF. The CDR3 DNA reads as TGTGCCAGTAACACAGCTTATGGCTACACCTTC.